This TCR beta chain was identified during a study of blood T cell repertoires in COVID-19. Looking at the study overall: The United States, Italy and Spain supplied acute and convalescent COVID-19 samples. PBMCs, B-cell-depleted T cells, or T cells provided the cDNA or gDNA that made up the material.

In the study's own analysis: Scientists estimated how many nucleated cells there were by amplifying reference gene primers. Method: immunoSEQ multiplex PCR; TCRdb's copy keeps in-frame clones and lacks some. V and J calls and clone size are those listed in that table; D and trimming were worked out from the DNA. There are some 370,000 clones in the sample; nearly 90% occur only once, and 6.5% to 7% lies in the top ten. This CDR3 region has 15 residues. Unmatched junction bases numbered 10, after V lost 6 bases and J lost 2 bases. From germline, CDR1 is KGHSH and CDR2 LQKENI. The clonotype was recovered from a man between 18 and 29 years old with active or convalescent COVID-19. This chain joins TRBV18 and TRBJ2-7; 7 bases are a match to TRBD1. What was sequenced was peripheral blood. The CDR3 sequence: CASSQGHRGAYEQYF. In DNA, the CDR3 is TGTGCCAGCTCCCAGGGCCACAGGGGAGCCTACGAGCAGTACTTC.